This entry lists 27 T cell receptor beta chains sequenced from one sample in a study of blood T cell repertoires in COVID-19. Sequenced by immunoSEQ multiplex PCR; TCRdb stores in-frame clones only, minus some. Among about 250,000 clones listed, 90% were seen once. The sequenced material came from peripheral blood. These receptor sequences come from a woman in her sixties with COVID-19, enrolled during active disease.

The CDR3 nucleotides are TGTGCCACCGCGACAGGGGATAATTCACCCCTCCACTTT. Its translation is CATATGDNSPLHF. The rearrangement joins TRBV12-3 or TRBV12-4 to TRBJ1-6, with 8 bases that match TRBD1. V lost 10 bases to trimming and J lost 5 bases; unmatched junction nucleotides: 4. The CDR3 runs to 13 residues.

The chain has TRBV25-1 and TRBJ1-3; the D gene is possibly TRBD1 (6 bases). CDR1 is MGHDK and CDR2 is SYGVNS in the germline V gene. This CDR3 region has 14 residues. V lost 3 bases, J lost 2 bases, and 8 bases lay in between. The CDR3 region is CASSDGTTGNTIYF. In DNA form, the CDR3 reads TGTGCCAGCAGTGACGGGACAACTGGAAACACCATATATTTT.

CDR3 DNA sequence: TGTGCCAGCAGCTTAGTATTGGCGGGGTTAGACTACGAGCAGTACTTC. Translated: CASSLVLAGLDYEQYF. The chain combines TRBV11-2 with TRBJ2-7; D is possibly TRBD2 (6 bases). The length of the CDR3 is 16 residues. Germline CDR1 is SGHAT and CDR2 is FQNNGV. Trimming left V 1 base short and J 3 bases short, with 16 bases between.

V gene TRBV7-9 combines with J gene TRBJ1-1; tentatively, D is TRBD1 (5 bases). This CDR3 contains 14 residues. V was pared by 1 base and J by 4 bases, with 10 bases between. Germline CDR1 reads SEHNR; CDR2 reads FQNEAQ (reference sequence). In DNA, the CDR3 is TGTGCCAGCAGCTTAGTTGAAGGGGTCACTGAAGCTTTCTTT. Protein: CASSLVEGVTEAFF. The full variable domain, its missing parts supplied by reference TRBV7-9 and TRBJ1-1, is DTGVSQNPRHKITKRGQNVTFRCDPISEHNRLYWYRQTLGQGPEFLTYFQNEAQLEKSRLLSDRFSAERPKGSFSTLEIQRTEQGDSAMYLCASSLVEGVTEAFFGQGTRLTVV.

The rearrangement joins TRBV19 to TRBJ1-5, with no clear D. The CDR3 consists of 16 residues. CDR1 and CDR2 from the germline V gene are LNHDA and SQIVND (reference sequence). V lost 3 bases and J 3 bases, leaving 15 bases between the germline ends. CDR3 bases: TGTGCCAGTAGTATCTTTCTTGGGCAGGCCAATCAGCCCCAGCATTTT. The encoded protein is CASSIFLGQANQPQHF. Complete variable domain (other parts from reference TRBV19 and TRBJ1-5): DGGITQSPKYLFRKEGQNVTLSCEQNLNHDAMYWYRQDPGQGLRLIYYSQIVNDFQKGDIAEGYSVSREKKESFPLTVTSAQKNPTAFYLCASSIFLGQANQPQHFGDGTRLSIL.

The chain carries TRBV5-1 and TRBJ2-2, with TRBD2 as a possible D gene (7 bases). This CDR3 has 17 amino acids. Trimming pared 1 base from V and 6 bases from J, leaving 19 bases between. Per the germline V gene, CDR1 is SGHRS and CDR2 is YFSETQ. The CDR3 region has the DNA TGCGCCAGCAGCTTGAGGGGGACTAATTTGATTTCCGGGGAGCTGTTTTTT. This gives the protein CASSLRGTNLISGELFF.

The chain joins TRBV4-1 to TRBJ2-5, with D perhaps matching TRBD2 (6 bases). Between the trimmed V and J ends, which lost 1 base and 5 bases, there was a span of 8 bases. Germline V gives CDR1 MGHRA, CDR2 YSYEKL. The CDR3 is 13 amino acids. CDR3 amino acids: CASSQASGETQYF. The CDR3 region has the DNA TGCGCCAGCAGCCAAGCCAGCGGGGAGACCCAGTACTTC.

The chain joins TRBV5-8 to TRBJ1-5; no clear D. From germline, CDR1 is SGHTS and CDR2 YDEGEE. This CDR3 spans 15 amino acids. V lost 0 bases to trimming and J lost 1 base, with 8 bases between them. The CDR3 sequence is CASSLVRGSNQPQHF. In nucleotides, the CDR3 is TGTGCCAGCAGCTTGGTGCGGGGAAGCAATCAGCCCCAGCATTTT.

The chain joins TRBV19 to TRBJ2-7; weak D call: TRBD2 (6 bases). The germline gives CDR1 LNHDA, CDR2 SQIVND (reference sequence). Trimming stripped 0 bases from V and 2 bases from J, with 11 bases between. The CDR3 extends over 15 amino acids. The CDR3 nucleotides are TGTGCCAGTAGTATAGATCTATCGGGGGCCTACGAGCAGTACTTC. This codes for CASSIDLSGAYEQYF.

The chain uses TRBV7-9 and TRBJ1-2, with 7 bases lining up with TRBD1. Germline CDR1 reads SEHNR; CDR2 reads FQNEAQ (reference sequence). J was trimmed by 7 bases and V by 2 bases; bases with no gene match: 10. The CDR3 loop spans 15 amino acids. In DNA form, the CDR3 reads TGTGCCAGCAGCTTAAATCCAGGGGGAAGGGGTGGCTACACCTTC. The encoded protein is CASSLNPGGRGGYTF.

The rearrangement uses TRBV18 and TRBJ2-3; 7 bases fit TRBD1. The CDR3 runs to 15 residues. Per the germline V gene, CDR1 is KGHSH and CDR2 is LQKENI. The V segment lost 6 bases and the J segment 6 bases; nucleotides outside the gene matches: 12. Here the CDR3 DNA reads TGTGCCAGCTCTCTAGTACAGGGGACCAGGGATACGCAGTATTTT. This translates into CASSLVQGTRDTQYF.

The V gene is TRBV7-2, the J gene TRBJ1-2, with D tentatively TRBD1 (6 bases). Germline-derived CDR1 and CDR2 are SGHTA and FQGNSA. The CDR3 length is 15 residues. V was shortened by 6 bases and J by 2 bases, with 16 bases between the two germline ends. CDR3 in DNA: TGTGCCAGCAGGGAAGACAGGTTACCCAACTATGGCTACACCTTC. It codes for CASREDRLPNYGYTF.

This chain connects TRBV4-2 to TRBJ1-6, with D possibly TRBD1 on 6 matching bases. Germline values: CDR1 LGHNA, CDR2 YNFKEQ. CDR3 length: 19 amino acids. The ends were cut back, 0 bases at V and 3 bases at J, with 18 bases in the middle. For the CDR3, the DNA is TGTGCCAGCAGCCAAGACAAAACGACAGGATCCGGCTATAATTCACCCCTCCACTTT. Translating gives CASSQDKTTGSGYNSPLHF.

The J gene is TRBJ1-2, the V gene TRBV6-2 or TRBV6-3, with D possibly being TRBD1 (6 bases). The germline V gene has CDR1 MNHEY and CDR2 SVGEGT. Trimming took 2 bases from V and 3 from J, leaving 7 bases between them. The CDR3 has 13 residues. CDR3 DNA: TGTGCCAGCAGTTACAACAGGGACTATGGCTACACCTTC. Residues: CASSYNRDYGYTF.

The genes are TRBV7-3 and TRBJ1-5; the D gene is possibly TRBD1 (6 bases). The germline V and J ends were trimmed by 2 bases and 5 bases, with 13 bases remaining between them. The CDR3 totals 15 residues. From germline, CDR1 is SGHTA and CDR2 FQGTGA. The CDR3 DNA follows: TGTGCCAGCAGCTTATCGGGGGGGCCACATCAGCCCCAGCATTTT. Its protein product is CASSLSGGPHQPQHF.

This chain connects TRBV18 to TRBJ1-4, with D perhaps TRBD1 (6 bases). The CDR3 contains 19 residues. Trimming removed 2 bases at V and 0 bases at J, with 19 bases between. Germline V CDR1 and CDR2: KGHSH, LQKENI. CDR3 region: CASSPNLKDSSATNEKLFF. CDR3 nucleotide sequence: TGTGCCAGCTCACCAAATTTAAAGGACAGCTCTGCAACTAATGAAAAACTGTTTTTT. Full variable domain (remainder filled in from reference TRBV18 and TRBJ1-4): NAGVMQNPRHLVRRRGQEARLRCSPMKGHSHVYWYRQLPEEGLKFMVYLQKENIIDESGMPKERFSAEFPKEGPSILRIQQVVRGDSAAYFCASSPNLKDSSATNEKLFFGSGTQLSVL.

V gene TRBV27 combines with J gene TRBJ2-7; 7 bases match TRBD1. Germline assignment: CDR1 MNHEY and CDR2 SMNVEV (reference sequence). The CDR3 is 12 residues long. The V segment lost 6 bases and the J segment 10 bases; nucleotides outside the gene matches: 9. CDR3 in amino acids: CASSLPGQSQYF. The CDR3 nucleotides are TGTGCCAGCAGCCTCCCGGGACAGTCTCAGTACTTC.

This clone has a handful of counts. The chain employs TRBV4-1 and TRBJ1-1; D gene uncertain. This CDR3 spans 20 amino acids. Trimming removed 0 bases at V and 2 bases at J, with 25 bases between. Per the germline V gene, CDR1 is MGHRA and CDR2 is YSYEKL. Here the CDR3 reads CASSQEAPGSSTSLNTEAFF. In DNA form, the CDR3 reads TGCGCCAGCAGCCAAGAGGCCCCTGGTTCGTCGACAAGCTTAAACACTGAAGCTTTCTTT.

The CDR3 spells CASSQGTADRGNTEAFF. The CDR3 DNA is TGTGCCAGCAGCCAAGGAACAGCGGATCGGGGGAACACTGAAGCTTTCTTT. This chain joins TRBV3-1 (or the pseudogene TRBV3-2) and TRBJ1-1, with unresolved D. Germline loops: CDR1 LGHDT, CDR2 YNNKEL (reference sequence). The V and J ends lost 1 base and 1 base respectively, with 16 bases between them. The CDR3 contains 17 residues.

CDR3 bases: TGTGCCAGCAGCCCTGGACTTCTGAACACTGAAGCTTTCTTT. This sequence encodes CASSPGLLNTEAFF. This sequence joins TRBV5-4 and TRBJ1-1; D unclear. CDR1 and CDR2 (germline): SGHNT, YYREEE (reference sequence). CDR3 size: 14 residues. V was clipped by 4 bases and J by 0 bases, with 10 bases between them.

This sequence joins TRBV15 and TRBJ2-2; 8 positions agree with TRBD2. J was trimmed by 4 bases and V by 0 bases; bases with no gene match: 4. CDR3 size: 16 residues. Germline CDR1 LNHNV, CDR2 YYDKDF (reference sequence). This chain's CDR3 is CATSRDPGGSTGELFF. CDR3 sequence (DNA): TGTGCCACCAGCAGAGATCCGGGGGGGTCCACCGGGGAGCTGTTTTTT.

The V gene is TRBV7-9, the J gene TRBJ1-1; 11 bases line up with TRBD1. Germline V gene lookup returns CDR1 SEHNR and CDR2 FQNEAQ (reference sequence). This CDR3 region has 15 residues. V trimming: 4 bases; J trimming: 5 bases; junction bases outside the gene matches: 6. CDR3 protein: CASSWGTGGATEAFF. CDR3 nucleotide sequence: TGTGCCAGCAGCTGGGGGACAGGGGGAGCGACTGAAGCTTTCTTT.

The chain employs TRBV15 and TRBJ1-5; D call uncertain. The CDR3 has 15 residues. Germline loops: CDR1 LNHNV, CDR2 YYDKDF (reference sequence). The V end was cut by 2 bases, the J end by 3 bases, with 11 bases between. DNA of the CDR3: TGTGCCACCAGCAGAAACGGCGGGTACAATCAGCCCCAGCATTTT. Its translation is CATSRNGGYNQPQHF.

The chain joins TRBV9 to TRBJ1-4; a possible D gene is TRBD1 (6 bases). The CDR3 length is 16 residues. Germline V gives CDR1 SGDLS, CDR2 YYNGEE. The V end lost 3 bases, the J end lost 5 bases, and 17 bases lay between the germline ends. The CDR3 nucleotides are TGTGCCAGCAGCGATGGTCACAGGGAAAACAATGAAAAACTGTTTTTT. Its translation: CASSDGHRENNEKLFF.

The gene calls are TRBV19 and TRBJ2-7, with 7 bases matching TRBD2. V lost 3 bases, J lost 1 base, and 6 bases stayed unmatched. CDR1 and CDR2 from the germline V gene are LNHDA and SQIVND (reference sequence). The CDR3 runs to 15 residues. CDR3 sequence (DNA): TGTGCCAGTAGTATGGGCTGGGGGGGGTCCTACGAGCAGTACTTC. Its translation: CASSMGWGGSYEQYF. Full variable domain (rest looked up from reference TRBV19 and TRBJ2-7): DGGITQSPKYLFRKEGQNVTLSCEQNLNHDAMYWYRQDPGQGLRLIYYSQIVNDFQKGDIAEGYSVSREKKESFPLTVTSAQKNPTAFYLCASSMGWGGSYEQYFGPGTRLTVT.

V gene TRBV5-8 combines with J gene TRBJ2-3; the match to TRBD1 covers 11 bases. Germline trimming cut 3 bases from V and 2 bases from J; bases unmatched to any gene: 2. CDR3 length: 15 residues. Germline loops: CDR1 SGHTS, CDR2 YDEGEE. CDR3 coding DNA: TGTGCCAGCAGCTGGACAGGGGGCCCCACAGATACGCAGTATTTT. This sequence encodes CASSWTGGPTDTQYF.

This clone was counted once. The CDR3, as DNA: TGTGCCAGCAGCTTACAGGGCGGGGAGCTCACCGGGGAGCTGTTTTTT. Translated, it gives CASSLQGGELTGELFF. The V gene is TRBV7-3, the J gene TRBJ2-2; D may be TRBD2 (6 bases). This CDR3 is 16 amino acids long. Trimming stripped 2 bases from V and 4 bases from J, with 14 bases between. Germline V gene sequence: CDR1 SGHTA, CDR2 FQGTGA.